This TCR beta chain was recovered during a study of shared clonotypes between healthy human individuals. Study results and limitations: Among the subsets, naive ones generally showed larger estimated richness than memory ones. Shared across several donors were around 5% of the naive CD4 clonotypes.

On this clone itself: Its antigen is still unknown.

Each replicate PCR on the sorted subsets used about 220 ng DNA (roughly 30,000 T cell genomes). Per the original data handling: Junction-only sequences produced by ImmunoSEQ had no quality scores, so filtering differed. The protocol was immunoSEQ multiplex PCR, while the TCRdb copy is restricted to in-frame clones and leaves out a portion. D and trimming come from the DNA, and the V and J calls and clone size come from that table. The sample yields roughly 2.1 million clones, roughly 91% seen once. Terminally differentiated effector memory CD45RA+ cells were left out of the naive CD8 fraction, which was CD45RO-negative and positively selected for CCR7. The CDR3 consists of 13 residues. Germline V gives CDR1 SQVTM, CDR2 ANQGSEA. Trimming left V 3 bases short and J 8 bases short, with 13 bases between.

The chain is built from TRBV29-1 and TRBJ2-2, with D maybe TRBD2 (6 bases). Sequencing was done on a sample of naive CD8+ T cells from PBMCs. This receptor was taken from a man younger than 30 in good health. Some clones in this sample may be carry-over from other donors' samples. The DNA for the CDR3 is TGCAGCGTTGATCTCGGAGGGGAGGGGGAGCTGTTTTTT. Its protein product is CSVDLGGEGELFF.